The 14 T cell receptor beta chains below all came from one sample that was sequenced in a study of cytomegalovirus exposure and HLA in healthy donors (dated by TCRdb to between 2016 and 2019). To prepare the library, the immunoSEQ multiplex PCR assay was applied. For the multiplex PCR, a mixture combining 60 forward primers for TCR Vbeta segments and 13 reverse primers for TCR Jbeta segments was used. Not all clones reach the TCRdb copy of this immuneACCESS table, which keeps in-frame sequences only. Checked studies attribute under half of the gap to unresolved V genes and leave the rest unexplained. Recorded for this sample are 100,000 or so clones; around 79% of them occurred a single time. The biggest ten clones account for 4.5% to 5.5% of the sample. Material for sequencing was PBMCs. The source is a woman in her 40s in good health and CMV-seropositive.

This clone was observed a few times. The CDR3 region is CASSLGDEQFF. Written as DNA, the CDR3 is TGTGCCAGCAGCTTGGGCGATGAGCAGTTCTTC. V usage is TRBV7-9 and J usage is TRBJ2-1; D unclear. The V and J ends lost 3 bases and 8 bases respectively, with 5 bases between them. Germline lookup yields CDR1 SEHNR and CDR2 FQNEAQ (reference sequence). The CDR3 is 11 amino acids.

The chain recombines TRBV9 with TRBJ1-4; possible D gene TRBD1, 6 bases. This CDR3 is 15 amino acids long. Trimming pared 4 bases from V and 5 bases from J, leaving 15 bases between. The germline gives CDR1 SGDLS, CDR2 YYNGEE. CDR3 loop: CASSPTGWRNEKLFF. The CDR3 bases are TGTGCCAGCAGCCCCACAGGGTGGCGAAATGAAAAACTGTTTTTT.

The chain is built from TRBV25-1 and TRBJ2-7; TRBD1 aligns across 8 bases. Losses at the gene ends were 6 bases for V and 7 bases for J; bases not matched to a gene: 5. This CDR3 has 12 residues. From germline, CDR1 is MGHDK and CDR2 SYGVNS. Here the CDR3 DNA reads TGTGCCAGCAGGGACAGGGCCAAAGAGCAGTACTTC. This sequence encodes CASRDRAKEQYF.

The chain is built from TRBV19 and TRBJ2-6; D possibly corresponds to TRBD2 (6 bases). Germline V CDR1 and CDR2: LNHDA, SQIVND (reference sequence). There are 16 residues in the CDR3. The V end lost 8 bases, the J end lost 0 bases, and 14 bases lay between the germline ends. DNA for the CDR3: TGTGCCAGTCAGGAGGGCGGATACTCTGGGGCCAACGTCCTGACTTTC. Protein: CASQEGGYSGANVLTF.

The chain carries TRBV7-9 and TRBJ2-7, with D hard to call. Germline CDR1 reads SEHNR; CDR2 reads FQNEAQ (reference sequence). Trimming stripped 4 bases from V and 0 bases from J, with 10 bases between. The CDR3 is made up of 14 amino acids. The DNA for the CDR3 is TGTGCCAGCAGCTCCTCCCCCAGCTCCTACGAGCAGTACTTC. Encoded protein: CASSSSPSSYEQYF. Full variable domain (rest looked up from reference TRBV7-9 and TRBJ2-7): DTGVSQNPRHKITKRGQNVTFRCDPISEHNRLYWYRQTLGQGPEFLTYFQNEAQLEKSRLLSDRFSAERPKGSFSTLEIQRTEQGDSAMYLCASSSSPSSYEQYFGPGTRLTVT.

This sequence joins TRBV14 and TRBJ1-5; unclear D gene. The ends were cut back, 4 bases at V and 1 base at J, with 5 bases in the middle. The length of the CDR3 is 13 residues. The germline CDR1 and CDR2 sequences are SGHDN and FVKESK. Written as DNA, the CDR3 is TGTGCCAGCAGCCCCGCGAGCAATCAGCCCCAGCATTTT. Its protein is CASSPASNQPQHF.

In DNA, the CDR3 is TGTGCCAGCAGCTTCGGGACAGTCAACTATGGCTACACCTTC. Amino acids: CASSFGTVNYGYTF. The chain couples TRBV11-2 to TRBJ1-2; 7 positions agree with TRBD1. In germline, CDR1 is SGHAT, CDR2 FQNNGV. The junction had 3 bases not matched to a gene; V was cut back by 3 bases and J by 2 bases. The CDR3 extends over 14 amino acids.

The chain uses TRBV5-4 and TRBJ2-7; TRBD2 agrees at 13 bases. V dropped 5 bases and J dropped 2; count of bases not matched to a gene: 4. The CDR3 loop spans 15 amino acids. Germline lookup yields CDR1 SGHNT and CDR2 YYREEE (reference sequence). Here the CDR3 reads CASRTGTSGTYEQYF. In DNA form, the CDR3 reads TGTGCCAGCAGAACCGGGACTAGCGGGACCTACGAGCAGTACTTC.

The sample holds one count of this clone. This chain uses TRBV7-9 with TRBJ2-5, with D tentatively TRBD1 (5 bases). From germline, CDR1 is SEHNR and CDR2 FQNEAQ (reference sequence). Between the trimmed V and J ends, which lost 0 bases and 2 bases, there was a span of 7 bases. The CDR3 has 14 amino acids. CDR3 nucleotides: TGTGCCAGCAGCTTAGCAGGGGTTCAAGAGACCCAGTACTTC. Protein: CASSLAGVQETQYF.

The count of this clone is one. This chain uses TRBV15 with TRBJ2-3; 9 bases map to TRBD2. Germline CDR1 LNHNV, CDR2 YYDKDF (reference sequence). The CDR3 extends over 15 amino acids. Unmatched junction bases numbered 2, after V lost 1 base and J lost 3 bases. The CDR3 protein is CATSRGTSATDTQYF. The CDR3, as DNA: TGTGCCACCAGCAGAGGGACTAGCGCAACAGATACGCAGTATTTT.

The chain is built from TRBV4-3 and TRBJ2-1, with a weak D call TRBD2 (5 bases). Looked up from germline, CDR1 is LGHNA and CDR2 is YSLEER. The CDR3 has 17 residues. The V end lost 0 bases, the J end lost 7 bases, and 19 bases lay between the germline ends. CDR3 nucleotides: TGCGCCAGCAGCCAAGATCGGCCGGGAACTTACGCGAATGAGCAGTTCTTC. Amino acid sequence: CASSQDRPGTYANEQFF.

The chain couples TRBV7-8 to TRBJ1-4; 7 bases match TRBD1. Germline lookup yields CDR1 SGHVS and CDR2 FQNEAQ. J gave up 7 bases and V 2 bases, and 4 bases lay outside the gene matches. CDR3 length: 14 residues. CDR3: CASSLMTGPEKLFF. In DNA form, the CDR3 reads TGTGCCAGCAGCTTAATGACAGGGCCTGAAAAACTGTTTTTT.

The V gene is TRBV4-1, the J gene TRBJ2-7; TRBD2 matches at 7 bases. V lost 4 bases, J lost 1 base, and 10 bases stayed unmatched. The CDR3 has 16 residues. From germline, CDR1 is MGHRA and CDR2 YSYEKL. Here the CDR3 DNA reads TGCGCCAGCAGCCGCCTCGGACTAGTCCCATCCTACGAGCAGTACTTC. Residues: CASSRLGLVPSYEQYF.

The chain joins TRBV6-6 to TRBJ2-2; D is ambiguous. The CDR3 is made up of 14 amino acids. Between the trimmed V and J ends, which lost 4 bases and 2 bases, there was a span of 8 bases. Germline V gene lookup returns CDR1 MNHNY and CDR2 SVGAGI (reference sequence). The CDR3 is CASSSRQNTGELFF. The DNA of the CDR3 is TGTGCCAGCAGTTCGAGACAAAACACCGGGGAGCTGTTTTTT.